This TCR beta chain was captured by sequencing in a study of cytomegalovirus exposure and HLA in healthy donors. The ends lost 6 bases at V and 7 bases at J; junction bases unmatched: 7. From germline, CDR1 is SNHLY and CDR2 FYNNEI. The length of the CDR3 is 14 residues. PCR amplification relied on 60 Vbeta primers (plus 13 Jbeta primers). The repertoire was sequenced with immunoSEQ multiplex PCR; TCRdb's copy has only in-frame clones and lacks some. This table has approximately 88,000 clones, 76% appearing once. This TCR was recovered from a man aged 30 to 39 in good health and CMV-seropositive. The V gene is TRBV2, the J gene TRBJ1-4; 8 bases are a match to TRBD1. Material: PBMCs. The CDR3 bases are TGTGCCAGCAGAACCGGGACAGGCCTTGAAAAACTGTTTTTT. This encodes CASRTGTGLEKLFF.